Listed here are 10 T cell receptor beta chains from one sample, sequenced in a study of blood T cell repertoires in COVID-19. The repertoire was sequenced with immunoSEQ multiplex PCR; TCRdb's copy has only in-frame clones and lacks some. The sample shows some 250,000 clones, 75% to 90% of them seen only once. The sequenced sample consisted of peripheral blood. The receptors come from a man aged 30 to 39 with active or convalescent COVID-19.

Only a few counts were recorded for this clone. This sequence joins TRBV13 and TRBJ1-2, with D possibly matching TRBD1 (6 bases). V was trimmed by 5 bases and J by 3 bases, leaving 19 bases between them. Germline CDR1 is PRHDT and CDR2 is FYEKMQ (reference sequence). This CDR3 has 16 amino acids. The CDR3 nucleotides read TGTGCCAGCAGCCGGTTGGCGGGGGGCTCTGACTATGGCTACACCTTC. Translated, it gives CASSRLAGGSDYGYTF.

CDR3 amino acids: CASSRYQGATEAFF. The CDR3 nucleotides are TGCGCCAGCAGCCGGTATCAGGGGGCGACTGAAGCTTTCTTT. This sequence joins TRBV5-1 and TRBJ1-1; 8 bases map to TRBD1. Germline values: CDR1 SGHRS, CDR2 YFSETQ. CDR3 length equals 14 residues. The ends lost 4 bases at V and 5 bases at J; junction bases unmatched: 7.

The chain is built from TRBV3-1 (or the pseudogene TRBV3-2) and TRBJ2-5, with D maybe TRBD1 (5 bases). Trimming took off 3 bases at V and 5 bases at J, with 7 bases between the two ends. The CDR3 extends over 12 amino acids. Germline values: CDR1 LGHDT, CDR2 YNNKEL (reference sequence). The CDR3 sequence is CASSQDMETQYF. In DNA form, the CDR3 reads TGTGCCAGCAGCCAGGACATGGAGACCCAGTACTTC.

The V and J genes are TRBV7-8 and TRBJ1-3; 8 bases match TRBD1. Germline V CDR1 and CDR2: SGHVS, FQNEAQ. This CDR3 is 12 amino acids long. Trimming cost V 6 bases and J 11 bases; bases outside gene matches: 6. The CDR3 DNA reads TGTGCCAGCAGGTTTACAGGGGGAGCCATATATTTT. Translating it yields CASRFTGGAIYF.

The V call is TRBV6-1, the J call TRBJ1-3, with D hard to call. CDR1 is MNHNS, CDR2 SASEGT, per germline. Trimming pared 0 bases from V and 0 bases from J, leaving 12 bases between. This CDR3 has 17 amino acids. The CDR3 loop is CASSEAAFRISGNTIYF. CDR3 nucleotide sequence: TGTGCCAGCAGTGAAGCGGCCTTCAGAATCTCTGGAAACACCATATATTTT.

V gene TRBV19 combines with J gene TRBJ1-1; D is ambiguous. Germline CDR1 and CDR2: LNHDA and SQIVND (reference sequence). Trimming took off 9 bases at V and 1 base at J, with 21 bases between the two ends. This CDR3 has 16 amino acids. CDR3 residues: CASLGSSRPGNTEAFF. CDR3 DNA sequence: TGTGCCAGCTTGGGCAGCTCCAGACCCGGGAACACTGAAGCTTTCTTT.

The chain has TRBV11-2 and TRBJ1-1; 9 nucleotides align to TRBD1. V was clipped by 5 bases and J by 5 bases; unmatched bases: 9. CDR1 is SGHAT and CDR2 is FQNNGV in the germline V gene. This CDR3 has 15 residues. CDR3 in DNA: TGTGCCAGCAGCGAAATCGACAGGGGGTTTACTGAAGCTTTCTTT. Its translation is CASSEIDRGFTEAFF.

The rearrangement joins TRBV5-6 to TRBJ2-5; 8 nucleotides agree with TRBD1. V lost 1 base and J lost 5; bases outside the gene matches: 7. The germline gives CDR1 SGHDT, CDR2 YYEEEE. The CDR3 spans 15 residues. CDR3 in amino acids: CASSLTGQGRETQYF. CDR3 DNA: TGTGCCAGCAGCTTGACCGGACAGGGTAGGGAGACCCAGTACTTC.

This clone has a handful of counts. The gene calls are TRBV4-2 and TRBJ2-3; 8 nucleotides match TRBD2. Looked up from germline, CDR1 is LGHNA and CDR2 is YNFKEQ. The trim removed 0 bases at V and 5 bases at J, leaving 7 bases unmatched. The CDR3 has 16 residues. CDR3 bases: TGTGCCAGCAGCCAAGAGGGGACTAGAGGGGGAGATACGCAGTATTTT. Protein: CASSQEGTRGGDTQYF.

The V gene is TRBV13, the J gene TRBJ2-7; D might be TRBD1 (6 bases). The CDR3 covers 13 residues. Germline V gene data show CDR1 as PRHDT and CDR2 as FYEKMQ (reference sequence). Trimming removed 4 bases at V and 4 bases at J, with 11 bases between. CDR3 coding DNA: TGTGCCAGCAGCTCCGGGACATTTTACGAGCAGTACTTC. Encoded protein: CASSSGTFYEQYF.